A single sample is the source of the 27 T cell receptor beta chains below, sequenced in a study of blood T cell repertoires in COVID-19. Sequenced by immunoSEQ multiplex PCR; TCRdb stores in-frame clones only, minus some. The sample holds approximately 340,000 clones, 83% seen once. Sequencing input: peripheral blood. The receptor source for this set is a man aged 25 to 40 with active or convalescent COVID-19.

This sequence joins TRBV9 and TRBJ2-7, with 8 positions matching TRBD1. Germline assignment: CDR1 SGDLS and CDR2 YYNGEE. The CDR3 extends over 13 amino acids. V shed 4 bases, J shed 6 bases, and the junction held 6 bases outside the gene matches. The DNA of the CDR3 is TGTGCCAGCAGCCCCCCGACAGGGGCCGAGCAGTACTTC. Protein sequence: CASSPPTGAEQYF.

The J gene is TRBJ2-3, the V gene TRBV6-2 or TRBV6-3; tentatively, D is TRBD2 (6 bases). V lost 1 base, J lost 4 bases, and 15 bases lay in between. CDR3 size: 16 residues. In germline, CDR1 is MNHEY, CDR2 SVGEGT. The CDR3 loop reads CASSYFREPNPDTQYF. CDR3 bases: TGTGCCAGCAGTTACTTTCGGGAGCCCAACCCAGATACGCAGTATTTT.

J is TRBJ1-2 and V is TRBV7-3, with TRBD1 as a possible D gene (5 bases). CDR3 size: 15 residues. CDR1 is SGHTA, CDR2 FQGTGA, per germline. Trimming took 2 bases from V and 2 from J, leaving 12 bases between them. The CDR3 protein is CASSLGRGKNYGYTF. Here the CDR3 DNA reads TGTGCCAGCAGCTTAGGGAGGGGCAAGAACTATGGCTACACCTTC.

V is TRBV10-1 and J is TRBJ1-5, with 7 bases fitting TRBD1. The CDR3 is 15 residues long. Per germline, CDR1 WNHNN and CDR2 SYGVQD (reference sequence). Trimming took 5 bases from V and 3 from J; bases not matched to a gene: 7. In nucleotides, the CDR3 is TGCGCCAGCAGTCTGGGGACAGCGATCAATCAGCCCCAGCATTTT. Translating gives CASSLGTAINQPQHF.

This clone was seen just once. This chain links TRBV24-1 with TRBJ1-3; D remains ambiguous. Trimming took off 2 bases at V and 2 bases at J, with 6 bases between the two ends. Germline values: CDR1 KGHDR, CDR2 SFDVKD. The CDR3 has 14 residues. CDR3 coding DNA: TGTGCCACCAGTGATTCTGGGCCTGGAAACACCATATATTTT. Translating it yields CATSDSGPGNTIYF.

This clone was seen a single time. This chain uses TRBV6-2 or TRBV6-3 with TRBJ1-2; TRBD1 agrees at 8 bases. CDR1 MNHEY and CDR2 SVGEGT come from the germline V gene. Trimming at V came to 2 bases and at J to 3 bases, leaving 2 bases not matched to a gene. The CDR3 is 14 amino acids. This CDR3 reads CASSYRDRHYGYTF. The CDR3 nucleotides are TGTGCCAGCAGTTACCGGGACAGGCACTATGGCTACACCTTC.

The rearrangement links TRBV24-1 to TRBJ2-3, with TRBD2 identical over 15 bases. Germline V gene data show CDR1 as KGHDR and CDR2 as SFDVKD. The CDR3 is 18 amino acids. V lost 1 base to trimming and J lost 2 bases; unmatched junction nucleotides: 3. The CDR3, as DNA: TGTGCCACCAGTGATTTCGGGACTAGCGGGAGGACCACAGATACGCAGTATTTT. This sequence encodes CATSDFGTSGRTTDTQYF.

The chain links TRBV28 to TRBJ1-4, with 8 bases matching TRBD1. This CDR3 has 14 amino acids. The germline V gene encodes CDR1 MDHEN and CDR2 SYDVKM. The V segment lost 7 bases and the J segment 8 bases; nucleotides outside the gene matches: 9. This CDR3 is CASTSDREVEKLFF. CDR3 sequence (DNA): TGTGCCAGCACCTCGGACAGGGAAGTCGAAAAACTGTTTTTT.

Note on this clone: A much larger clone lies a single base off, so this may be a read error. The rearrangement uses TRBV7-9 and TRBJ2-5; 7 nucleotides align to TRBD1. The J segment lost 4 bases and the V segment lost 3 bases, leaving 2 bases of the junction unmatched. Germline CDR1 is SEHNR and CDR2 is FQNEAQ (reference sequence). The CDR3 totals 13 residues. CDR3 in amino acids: CASSFRDRETQYF. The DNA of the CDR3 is TGTGCCAGCAGCTTCCGGGACAGAGAGACCCAGTACTTC.

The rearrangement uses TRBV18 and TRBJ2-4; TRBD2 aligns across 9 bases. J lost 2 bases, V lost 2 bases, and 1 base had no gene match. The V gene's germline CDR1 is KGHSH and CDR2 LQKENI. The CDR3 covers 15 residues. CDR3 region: CASSPTSGPKNIQYF. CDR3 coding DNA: TGTGCCAGCTCACCAACTAGCGGGCCCAAAAACATTCAGTACTTC.

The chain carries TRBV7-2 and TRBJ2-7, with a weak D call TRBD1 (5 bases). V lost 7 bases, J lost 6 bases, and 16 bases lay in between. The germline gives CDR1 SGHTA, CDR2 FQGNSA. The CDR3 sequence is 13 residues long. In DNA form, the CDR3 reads TGTGCCAGCACTCTGGCAGGGAAGTTCGAGCAGTACTTC. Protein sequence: CASTLAGKFEQYF.

CDR3 sequence reads: CATSRGEGQETQYF. The CDR3 coding sequence is TGTGCCACCTCCCGGGGGGAAGGACAAGAGACCCAGTACTTC. The chain carries TRBV5-8 and TRBJ2-5, with 7 bases fitting TRBD2. This CDR3 has 14 residues. CDR1 and CDR2 (germline): SGHTS, YDEGEE. J gave up 2 bases and V 9 bases, and 10 bases lay outside the gene matches.

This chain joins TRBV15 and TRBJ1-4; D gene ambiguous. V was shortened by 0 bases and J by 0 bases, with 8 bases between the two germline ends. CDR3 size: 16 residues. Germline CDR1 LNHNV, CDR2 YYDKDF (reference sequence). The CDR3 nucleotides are TGTGCCACCAGCAGAGATAGCGGGGCAACTAATGAAAAACTGTTTTTT. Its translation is CATSRDSGATNEKLFF.

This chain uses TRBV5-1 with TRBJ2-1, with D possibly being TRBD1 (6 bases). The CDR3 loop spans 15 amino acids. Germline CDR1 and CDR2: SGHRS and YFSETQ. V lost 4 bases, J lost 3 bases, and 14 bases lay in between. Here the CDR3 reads CASSLTGYGYNEQFF. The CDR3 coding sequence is TGCGCCAGCAGCCTAACAGGGTACGGCTACAATGAGCAGTTCTTC.

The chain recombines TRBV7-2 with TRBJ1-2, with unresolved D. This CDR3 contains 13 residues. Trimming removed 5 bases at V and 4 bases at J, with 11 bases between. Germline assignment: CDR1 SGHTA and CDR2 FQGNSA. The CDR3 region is CASSIRGVYGYTF. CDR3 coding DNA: TGTGCCAGCAGCATCCGGGGAGTCTATGGCTACACCTTC.

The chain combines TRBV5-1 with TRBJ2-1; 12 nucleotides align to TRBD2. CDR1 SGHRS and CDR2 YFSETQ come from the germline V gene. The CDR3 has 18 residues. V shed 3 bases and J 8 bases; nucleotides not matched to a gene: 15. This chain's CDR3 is CASSSLPPRLAGEYEQFF. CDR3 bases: TGCGCCAGCAGCTCACTCCCGCCCCGACTAGCGGGGGAATATGAGCAGTTCTTC.

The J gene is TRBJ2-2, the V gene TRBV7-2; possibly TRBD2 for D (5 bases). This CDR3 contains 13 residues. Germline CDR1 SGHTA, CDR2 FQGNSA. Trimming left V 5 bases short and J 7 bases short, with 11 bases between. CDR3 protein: CASSLLGSGELFF. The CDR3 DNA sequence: TGTGCCAGCAGCCTCCTAGGGAGCGGGGAGCTGTTTTTT.

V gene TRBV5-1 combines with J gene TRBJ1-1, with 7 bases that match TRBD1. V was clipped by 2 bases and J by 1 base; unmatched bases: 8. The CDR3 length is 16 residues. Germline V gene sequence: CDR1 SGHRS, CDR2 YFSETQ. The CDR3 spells CASSFIPTGPNTEAFF. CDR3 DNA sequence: TGCGCCAGCAGCTTTATCCCGACAGGGCCGAACACTGAAGCTTTCTTT.

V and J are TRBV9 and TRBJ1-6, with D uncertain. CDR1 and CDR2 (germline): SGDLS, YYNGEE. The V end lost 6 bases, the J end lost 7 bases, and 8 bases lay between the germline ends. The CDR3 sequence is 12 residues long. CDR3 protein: CASNAVNSPLHF. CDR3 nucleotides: TGTGCCAGCAACGCAGTCAATTCACCCCTCCACTTT.

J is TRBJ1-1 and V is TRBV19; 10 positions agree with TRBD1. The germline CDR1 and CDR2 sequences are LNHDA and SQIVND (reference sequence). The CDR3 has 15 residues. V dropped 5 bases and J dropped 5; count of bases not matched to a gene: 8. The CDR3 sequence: CASSPRQGAPTEAFF. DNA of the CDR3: TGTGCCAGTAGTCCGAGACAGGGGGCGCCTACTGAAGCTTTCTTT.

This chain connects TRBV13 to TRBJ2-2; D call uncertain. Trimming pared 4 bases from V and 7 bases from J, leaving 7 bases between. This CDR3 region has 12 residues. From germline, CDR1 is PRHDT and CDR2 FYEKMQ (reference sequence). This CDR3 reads CASSSSGGELFF. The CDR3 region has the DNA TGTGCCAGCAGCTCCTCGGGCGGGGAGCTGTTTTTT.

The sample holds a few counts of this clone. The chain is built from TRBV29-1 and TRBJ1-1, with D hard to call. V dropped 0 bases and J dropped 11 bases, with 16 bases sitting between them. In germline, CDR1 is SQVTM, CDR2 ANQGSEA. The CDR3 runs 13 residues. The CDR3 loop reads CSVEEREGRGAFF. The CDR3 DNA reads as TGCAGCGTTGAAGAAAGGGAGGGCAGAGGGGCTTTCTTT. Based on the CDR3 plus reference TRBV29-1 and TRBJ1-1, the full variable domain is SAVISQKPSRDICQRGTSLTIQCQVDSQVTMMFWYRQQPGQSLTLIATANQGSEATYESGFVIDKFPISRPNLTFSTLTVSNMSPEDSSIYLCSVEEREGRGAFFGQGTRLTVV.

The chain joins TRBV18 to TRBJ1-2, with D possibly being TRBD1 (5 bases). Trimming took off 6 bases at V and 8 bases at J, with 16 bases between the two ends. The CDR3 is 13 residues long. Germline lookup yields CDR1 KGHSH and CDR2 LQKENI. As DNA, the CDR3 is TGTGCCAGCTCCCAGACAGCGCCGCAGGGCTACACCTTC. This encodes CASSQTAPQGYTF.

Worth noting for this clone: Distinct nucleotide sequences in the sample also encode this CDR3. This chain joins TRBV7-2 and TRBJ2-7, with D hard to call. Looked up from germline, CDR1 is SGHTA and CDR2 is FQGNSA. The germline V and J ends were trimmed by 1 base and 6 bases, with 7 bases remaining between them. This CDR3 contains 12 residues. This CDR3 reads CASSLGRSEQYF. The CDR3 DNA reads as TGTGCCAGCAGCTTAGGTCGTTCCGAGCAGTACTTC.

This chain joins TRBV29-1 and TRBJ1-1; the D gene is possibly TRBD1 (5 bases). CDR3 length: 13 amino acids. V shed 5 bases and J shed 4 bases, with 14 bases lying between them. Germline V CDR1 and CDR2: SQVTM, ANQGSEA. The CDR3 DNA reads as TGCAGCGTTTGGTTCGGCGGGGGCACTGAAGCTTTCTTT. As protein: CSVWFGGGTEAFF.

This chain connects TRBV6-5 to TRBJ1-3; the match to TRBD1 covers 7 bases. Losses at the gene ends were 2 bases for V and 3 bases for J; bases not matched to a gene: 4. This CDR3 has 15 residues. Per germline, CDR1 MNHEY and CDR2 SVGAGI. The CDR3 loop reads CASSYQGESGNTIYF. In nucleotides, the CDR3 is TGTGCCAGCAGTTACCAGGGGGAAAGTGGAAACACCATATATTTT.

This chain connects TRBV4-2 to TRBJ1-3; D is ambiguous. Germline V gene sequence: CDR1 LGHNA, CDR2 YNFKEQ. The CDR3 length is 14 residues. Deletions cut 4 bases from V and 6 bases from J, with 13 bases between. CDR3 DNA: TGTGCCAGCAGCCGTTCTGGGAGCGAAAACACCATATATTTT. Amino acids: CASSRSGSENTIYF.